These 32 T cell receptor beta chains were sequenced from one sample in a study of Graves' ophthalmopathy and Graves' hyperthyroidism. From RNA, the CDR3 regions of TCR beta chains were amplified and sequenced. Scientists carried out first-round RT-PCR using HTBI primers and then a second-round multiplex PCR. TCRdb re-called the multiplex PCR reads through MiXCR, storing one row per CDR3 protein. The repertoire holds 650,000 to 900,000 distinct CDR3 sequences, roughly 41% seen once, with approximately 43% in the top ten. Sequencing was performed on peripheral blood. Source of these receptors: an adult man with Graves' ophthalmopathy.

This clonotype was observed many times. CDR3 nucleotides: TGTGCCAGCAGTGAATACCAGGGAAGAGGGGAAAAACTGTTTTTT. It specifies CASSEYQGRGEKLFF. V usage is TRBV25-1 and J usage is TRBJ1-4; the D gene is possibly TRBD1 (5 bases). The CDR3 sequence is 15 residues long. Germline V CDR1 and CDR2: MGHDK, SYGVNS. Between the trimmed V and J ends, which lost 0 bases and 8 bases, there was a span of 13 bases.

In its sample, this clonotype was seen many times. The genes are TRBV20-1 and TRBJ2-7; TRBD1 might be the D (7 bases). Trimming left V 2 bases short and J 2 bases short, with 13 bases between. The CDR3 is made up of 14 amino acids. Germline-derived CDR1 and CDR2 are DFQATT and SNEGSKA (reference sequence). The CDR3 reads CSARPRDRTYEQYF. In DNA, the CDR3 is TGCAGTGCTAGACCGCGGGACAGAACCTACGAGCAGTACTTC.

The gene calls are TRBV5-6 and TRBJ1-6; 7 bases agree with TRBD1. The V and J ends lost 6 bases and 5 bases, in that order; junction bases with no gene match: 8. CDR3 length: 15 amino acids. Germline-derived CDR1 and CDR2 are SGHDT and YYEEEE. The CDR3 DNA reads TGTGCCAGCACCTTCAAGGACAGGAATAATTCACCCCTCCACTTT. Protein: CASTFKDRNNSPLHF.

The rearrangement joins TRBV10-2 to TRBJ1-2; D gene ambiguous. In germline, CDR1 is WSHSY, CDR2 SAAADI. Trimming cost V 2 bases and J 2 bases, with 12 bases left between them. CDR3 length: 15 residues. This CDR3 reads CASSEILPGNYGYTF. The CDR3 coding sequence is TGCGCCAGCAGTGAGATACTCCCGGGAAACTATGGCTACACCTTC.

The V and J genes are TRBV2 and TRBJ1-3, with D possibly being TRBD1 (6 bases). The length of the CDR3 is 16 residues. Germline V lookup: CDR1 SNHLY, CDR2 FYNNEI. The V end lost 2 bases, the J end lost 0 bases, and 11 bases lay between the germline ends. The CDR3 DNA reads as TGTGCCAGCAGTGAAACAGGGCCACTCTCTGGAAACACCATATATTTT. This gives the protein CASSETGPLSGNTIYF.

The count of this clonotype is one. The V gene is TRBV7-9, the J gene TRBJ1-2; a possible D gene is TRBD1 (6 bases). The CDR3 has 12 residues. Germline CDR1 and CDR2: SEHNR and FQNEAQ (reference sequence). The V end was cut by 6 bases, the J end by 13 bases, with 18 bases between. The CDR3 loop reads CASRRRGRGSTF. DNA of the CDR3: TGTGCCAGCAGACGACGGGGCAGGGGAAGCACCTTC.

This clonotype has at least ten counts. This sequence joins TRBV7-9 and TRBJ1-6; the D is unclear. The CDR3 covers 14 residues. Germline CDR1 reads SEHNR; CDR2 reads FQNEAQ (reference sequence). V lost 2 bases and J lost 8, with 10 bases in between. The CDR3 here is CASSLSGWDSPLHF. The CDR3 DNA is TGTGCCAGCAGCTTATCTGGGTGGGATTCACCCCTCCACTTT.

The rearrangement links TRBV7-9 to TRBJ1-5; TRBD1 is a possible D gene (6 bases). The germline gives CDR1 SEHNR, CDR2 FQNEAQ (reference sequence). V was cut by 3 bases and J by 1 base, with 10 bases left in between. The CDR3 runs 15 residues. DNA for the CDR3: TGTGCCAGCAGCTTTGCAGGGGACAGCAATCAGCCCCAGCATTTT. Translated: CASSFAGDSNQPQHF.

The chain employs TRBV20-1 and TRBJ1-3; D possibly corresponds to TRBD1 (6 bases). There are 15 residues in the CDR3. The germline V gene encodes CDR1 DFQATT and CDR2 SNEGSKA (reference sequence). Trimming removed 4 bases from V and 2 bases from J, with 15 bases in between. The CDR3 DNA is TGCAGTGCTAAAGCGGGGACAACGGCTGGAAACACCATATATTTT. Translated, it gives CSAKAGTTAGNTIYF.

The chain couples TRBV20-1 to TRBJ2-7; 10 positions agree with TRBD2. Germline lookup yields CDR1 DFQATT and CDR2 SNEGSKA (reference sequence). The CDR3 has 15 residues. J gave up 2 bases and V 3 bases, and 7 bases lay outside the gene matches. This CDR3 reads CSARDLAGEAYEQYF. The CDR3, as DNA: TGCAGTGCTAGGGACCTAGCGGGGGAGGCCTACGAGCAGTACTTC.

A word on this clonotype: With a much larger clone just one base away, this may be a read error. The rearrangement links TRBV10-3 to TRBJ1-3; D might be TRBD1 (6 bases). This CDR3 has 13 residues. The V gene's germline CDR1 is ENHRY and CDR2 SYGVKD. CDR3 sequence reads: CAIRDSSGNTVYF. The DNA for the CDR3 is TGTGCCATCAGGGACAGCTCTGGAAACACCGTATATTTT.

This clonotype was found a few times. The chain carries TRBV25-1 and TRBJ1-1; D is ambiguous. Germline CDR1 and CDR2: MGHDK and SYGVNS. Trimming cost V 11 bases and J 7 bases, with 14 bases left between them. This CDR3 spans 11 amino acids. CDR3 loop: CACQHPFEAFF. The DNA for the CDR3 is TGTGCCTGTCAACACCCCTTTGAAGCTTTCTTT. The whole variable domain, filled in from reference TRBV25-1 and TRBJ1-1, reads EADIYQTPRYLVIGTGKKITLECSQTMGHDKMYWYQQDPGMELHLIHYSYGVNSTEKGDLSSESTVSRIRTEHFPLTLESARPSHTSQYLCACQHPFEAFFGQGTRLTVV.

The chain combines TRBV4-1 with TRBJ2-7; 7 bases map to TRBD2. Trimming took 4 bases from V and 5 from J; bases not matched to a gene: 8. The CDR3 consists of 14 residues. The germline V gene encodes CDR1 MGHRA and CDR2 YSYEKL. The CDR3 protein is CASSLVGGPNEQYF. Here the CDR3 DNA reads TGCGCCAGCAGCCTAGTGGGAGGGCCGAACGAGCAGTACTTC.

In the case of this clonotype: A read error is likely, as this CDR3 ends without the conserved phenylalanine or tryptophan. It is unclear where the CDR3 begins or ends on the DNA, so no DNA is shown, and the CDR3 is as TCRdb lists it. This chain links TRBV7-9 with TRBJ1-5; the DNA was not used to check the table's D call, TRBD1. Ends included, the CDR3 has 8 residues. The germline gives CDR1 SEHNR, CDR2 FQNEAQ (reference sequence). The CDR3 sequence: CASSSQGQ.

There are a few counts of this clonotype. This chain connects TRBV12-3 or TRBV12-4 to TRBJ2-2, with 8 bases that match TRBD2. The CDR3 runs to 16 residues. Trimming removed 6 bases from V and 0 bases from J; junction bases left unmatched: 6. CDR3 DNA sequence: TGTGCCAGCAGCCTGACTAGCGTCTCGAACACCGGGGAGCTGTTTTTT. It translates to CASSLTSVSNTGELFF.

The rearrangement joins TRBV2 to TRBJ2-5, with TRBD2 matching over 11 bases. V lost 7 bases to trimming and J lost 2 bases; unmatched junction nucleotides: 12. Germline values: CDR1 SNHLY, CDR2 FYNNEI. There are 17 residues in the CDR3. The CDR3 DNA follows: TGTGCCAGCATTTCTACTAGCGGGAGAGGAACTCAAGAGACCCAGTACTTC. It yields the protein CASISTSGRGTQETQYF. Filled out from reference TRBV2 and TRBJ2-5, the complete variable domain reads EPEVTQTPSHQVTQMGQEVILRCVPISNHLYFYWYRQILGQKVEFLVSFYNNEISEKSEIFDDQFSVERPDGSNFTLKIRSTKLEDSAMYFCASISTSGRGTQETQYFGPGTRLLVL.

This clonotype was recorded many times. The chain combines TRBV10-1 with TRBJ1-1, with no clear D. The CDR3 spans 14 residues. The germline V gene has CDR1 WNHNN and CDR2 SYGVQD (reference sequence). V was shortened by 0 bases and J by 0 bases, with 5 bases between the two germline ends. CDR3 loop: CASSESMLNTEAFF. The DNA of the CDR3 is TGCGCCAGCAGTGAGTCGATGCTGAACACTGAAGCTTTCTTT.

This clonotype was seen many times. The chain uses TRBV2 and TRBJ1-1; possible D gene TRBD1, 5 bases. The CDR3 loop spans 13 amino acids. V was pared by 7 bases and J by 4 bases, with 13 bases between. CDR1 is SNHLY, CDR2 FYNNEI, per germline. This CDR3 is CASIDLGPTEAFF. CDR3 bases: TGTGCCAGCATTGACTTGGGGCCCACTGAAGCTTTCTTT. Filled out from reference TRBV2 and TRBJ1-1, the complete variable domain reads EPEVTQTPSHQVTQMGQEVILRCVPISNHLYFYWYRQILGQKVEFLVSFYNNEISEKSEIFDDQFSVERPDGSNFTLKIRSTKLEDSAMYFCASIDLGPTEAFFGQGTRLTVV.

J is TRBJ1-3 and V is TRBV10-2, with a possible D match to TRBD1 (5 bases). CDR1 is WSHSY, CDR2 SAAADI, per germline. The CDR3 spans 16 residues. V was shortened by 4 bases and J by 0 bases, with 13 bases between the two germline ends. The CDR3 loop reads CASSAAHRISGNTIYF. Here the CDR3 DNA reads TGCGCCAGCAGTGCCGCCCACAGGATCTCTGGAAACACCATATATTTT.

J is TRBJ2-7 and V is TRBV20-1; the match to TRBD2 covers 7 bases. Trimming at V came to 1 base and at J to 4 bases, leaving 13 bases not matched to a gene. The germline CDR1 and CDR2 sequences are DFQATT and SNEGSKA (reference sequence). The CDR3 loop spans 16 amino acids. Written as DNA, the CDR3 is TGCAGTGCTAGAGGGATATTTGGGAGGGGAGGATACGAGCAGTACTTC. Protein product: CSARGIFGRGGYEQYF.

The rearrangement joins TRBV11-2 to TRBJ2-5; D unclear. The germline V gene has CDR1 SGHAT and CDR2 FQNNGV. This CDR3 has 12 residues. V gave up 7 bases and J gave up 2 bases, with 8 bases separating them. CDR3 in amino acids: CASINRQETQYF. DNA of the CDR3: TGTGCCAGCATCAACAGACAAGAGACCCAGTACTTC.

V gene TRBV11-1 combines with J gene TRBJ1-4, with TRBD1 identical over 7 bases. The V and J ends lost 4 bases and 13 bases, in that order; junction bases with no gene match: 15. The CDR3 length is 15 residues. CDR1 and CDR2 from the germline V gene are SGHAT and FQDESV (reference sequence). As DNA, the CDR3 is TGTGCCAGCAGCTCCGGGACGACAGGGCCGATGGGACTGTTTTTT. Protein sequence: CASSSGTTGPMGLFF.

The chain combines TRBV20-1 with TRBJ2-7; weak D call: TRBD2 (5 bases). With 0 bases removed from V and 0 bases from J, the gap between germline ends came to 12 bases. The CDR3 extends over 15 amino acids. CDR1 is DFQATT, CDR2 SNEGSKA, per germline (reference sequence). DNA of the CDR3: TGCAGTGCTAGAGATCGGACTTTTAGCTCCTACGAGCAGTACTTC. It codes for CSARDRTFSSYEQYF.

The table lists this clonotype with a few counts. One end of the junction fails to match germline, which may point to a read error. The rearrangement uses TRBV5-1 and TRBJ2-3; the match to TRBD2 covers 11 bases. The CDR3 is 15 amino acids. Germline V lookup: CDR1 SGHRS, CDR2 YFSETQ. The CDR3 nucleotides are TGTGCCAGCAGCAAGACTAGCGGGACTACAGATACGCAGTATTTT. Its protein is CASSKTSGTTDTQYF.

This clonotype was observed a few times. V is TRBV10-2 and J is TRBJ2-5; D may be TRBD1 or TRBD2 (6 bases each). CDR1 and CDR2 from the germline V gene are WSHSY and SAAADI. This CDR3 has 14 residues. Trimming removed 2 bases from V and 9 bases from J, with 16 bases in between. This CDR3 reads CASSERRGGQPQYF. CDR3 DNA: TGCGCCAGCAGTGAGAGGAGGGGAGGACAGCCCCAGTACTTC.

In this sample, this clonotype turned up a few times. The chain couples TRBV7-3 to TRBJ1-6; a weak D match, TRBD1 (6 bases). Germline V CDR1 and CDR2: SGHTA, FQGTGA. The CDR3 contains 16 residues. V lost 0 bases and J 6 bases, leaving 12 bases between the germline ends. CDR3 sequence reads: CASSLTGGAGNSPLHF. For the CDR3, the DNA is TGTGCCAGCAGCTTAACTGGGGGGGCTGGTAATTCACCCCTCCACTTT.

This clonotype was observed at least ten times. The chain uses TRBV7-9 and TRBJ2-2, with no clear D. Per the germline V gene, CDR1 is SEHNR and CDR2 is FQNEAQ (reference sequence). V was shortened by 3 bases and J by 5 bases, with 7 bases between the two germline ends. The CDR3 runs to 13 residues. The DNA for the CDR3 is TGTGCCAGCAGCTTGGGGTCTACCGGGGAGCTGTTTTTT. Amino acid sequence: CASSLGSTGELFF.

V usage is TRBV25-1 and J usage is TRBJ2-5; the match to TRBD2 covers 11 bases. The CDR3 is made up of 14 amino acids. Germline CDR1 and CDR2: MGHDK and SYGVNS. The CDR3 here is CAQPGLAAPETQYF. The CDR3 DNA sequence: TGTGCACAGCCGGGACTAGCGGCCCCAGAGACCCAGTACTTC.

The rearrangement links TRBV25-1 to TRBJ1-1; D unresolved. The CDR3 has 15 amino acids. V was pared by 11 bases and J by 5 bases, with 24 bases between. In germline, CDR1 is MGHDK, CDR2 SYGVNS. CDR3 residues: CAWSFLLSGKTEAFF. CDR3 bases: TGTGCCTGGAGTTTCCTATTATCGGGTAAGACTGAAGCTTTCTTT. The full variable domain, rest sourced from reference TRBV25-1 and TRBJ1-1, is EADIYQTPRYLVIGTGKKITLECSQTMGHDKMYWYQQDPGMELHLIHYSYGVNSTEKGDLSSESTVSRIRTEHFPLTLESARPSHTSQYLCAWSFLLSGKTEAFFGQGTRLTVV.

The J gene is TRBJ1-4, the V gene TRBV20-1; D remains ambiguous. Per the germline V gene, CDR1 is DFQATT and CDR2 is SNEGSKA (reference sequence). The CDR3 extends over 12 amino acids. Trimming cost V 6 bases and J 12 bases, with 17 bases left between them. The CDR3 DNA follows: TGCAGTGCATATCTCGGCAGGTCGGAACTGTTTTTT. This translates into CSAYLGRSELFF.

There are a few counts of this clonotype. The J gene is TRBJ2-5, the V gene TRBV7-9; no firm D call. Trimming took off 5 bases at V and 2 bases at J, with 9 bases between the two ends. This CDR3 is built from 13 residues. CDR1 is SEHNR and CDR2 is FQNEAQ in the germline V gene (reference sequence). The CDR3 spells CASSPSVQETQYF. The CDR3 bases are TGTGCCAGCAGCCCCTCGGTACAAGAGACCCAGTACTTC.

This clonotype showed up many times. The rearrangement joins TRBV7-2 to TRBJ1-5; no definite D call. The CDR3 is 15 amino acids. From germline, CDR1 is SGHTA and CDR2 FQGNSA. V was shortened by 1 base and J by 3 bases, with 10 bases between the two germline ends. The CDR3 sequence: CASSLGAGYNQPQHF. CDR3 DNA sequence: TGTGCCAGCAGCTTAGGGGCGGGCTACAATCAGCCCCAGCATTTT.